This T cell receptor beta chain was obtained from a study of blood T cell repertoires in COVID-19. As for the study in general: The analysed material was cDNA or gDNA that came from T cells, B-cell-depleted T cells, or PBMCs.

The authors' processing: Scientists estimated how many nucleated cells there were by amplifying reference gene primers. Assay: immunoSEQ multiplex PCR; the TCRdb copy retains only in-frame clones and omits some. V and J calls and clone size are those listed in that table; D and trimming were worked out from the DNA. The sample consists of roughly 330,000 clones, about 91% of them appearing once. Germline V gene data show CDR1 as SNHLY and CDR2 as FYNNEI. V was clipped by 6 bases and J by 4 bases, with 16 bases between them. The CDR3 loop spans 15 amino acids. Enrolled during active infection, Seattle patients were then followed longitudinally.

Sequenced sample: peripheral blood. The clonotype was recovered from a man in his thirties or forties with COVID-19, enrolled during active disease. V and J are TRBV2 and TRBJ2-1; a weak D match, TRBD1 (6 bases). This CDR3 reads CASRTGQQLYNEQFF. In nucleotides, the CDR3 is TGTGCCAGCAGAACCGGACAGCAACTTTACAATGAGCAGTTCTTC.